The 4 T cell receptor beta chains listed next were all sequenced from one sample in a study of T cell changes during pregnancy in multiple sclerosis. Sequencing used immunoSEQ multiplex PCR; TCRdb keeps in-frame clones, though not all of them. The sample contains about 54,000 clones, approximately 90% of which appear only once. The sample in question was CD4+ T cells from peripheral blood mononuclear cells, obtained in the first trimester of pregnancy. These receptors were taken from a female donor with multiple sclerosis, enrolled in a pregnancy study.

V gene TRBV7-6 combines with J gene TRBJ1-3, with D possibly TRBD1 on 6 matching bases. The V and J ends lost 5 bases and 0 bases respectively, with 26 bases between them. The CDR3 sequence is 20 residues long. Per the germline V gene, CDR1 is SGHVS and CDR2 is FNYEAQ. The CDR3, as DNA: TGTGCCAGCAGCCCAATGGGGGCAGGGGCGATAACTCACTCTGGAAACACCATATATTTT. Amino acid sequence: CASSPMGAGAITHSGNTIYF.

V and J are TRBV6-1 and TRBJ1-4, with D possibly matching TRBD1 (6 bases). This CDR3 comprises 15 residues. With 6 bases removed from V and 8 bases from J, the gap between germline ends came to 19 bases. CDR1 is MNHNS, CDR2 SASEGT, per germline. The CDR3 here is CASSGGGRVGEKLFF. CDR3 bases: TGTGCCAGCAGCGGGGGGGGCAGGGTAGGCGAAAAACTGTTTTTT.

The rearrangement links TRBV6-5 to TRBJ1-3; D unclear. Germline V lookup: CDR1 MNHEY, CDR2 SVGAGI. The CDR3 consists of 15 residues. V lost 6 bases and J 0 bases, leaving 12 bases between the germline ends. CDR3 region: CASRDPGASGNTIYF. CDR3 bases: TGTGCCAGCAGAGACCCGGGAGCCTCTGGAAACACCATATATTTT.

The CDR3 sequence: CASSPQGGGYTF. CDR3 in DNA: TGCGCCAGCAGCCCCCAAGGGGGCGGCTACACCTTC. V gene TRBV5-1 combines with J gene TRBJ1-2; 7 bases fit TRBD1. This CDR3 contains 12 residues. Germline values: CDR1 SGHRS, CDR2 YFSETQ. J was trimmed by 8 bases and V by 4 bases; bases with no gene match: 5.